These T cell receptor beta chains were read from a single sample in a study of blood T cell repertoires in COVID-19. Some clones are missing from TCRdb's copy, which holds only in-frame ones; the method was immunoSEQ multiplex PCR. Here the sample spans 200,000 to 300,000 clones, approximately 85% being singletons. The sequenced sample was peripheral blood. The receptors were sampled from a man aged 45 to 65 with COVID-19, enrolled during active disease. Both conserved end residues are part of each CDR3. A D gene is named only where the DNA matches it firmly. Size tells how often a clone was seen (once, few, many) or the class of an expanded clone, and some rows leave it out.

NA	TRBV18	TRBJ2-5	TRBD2	CASSLWTSGAGETQYF	TGTGCCAGCTCACTGTGGACTAGCGGGGCCGGAGAGACCCAGTACTTC
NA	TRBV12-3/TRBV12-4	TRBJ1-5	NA	CASKGGNQPQHF	TGTGCCAGCAAAGGGGGCAATCAGCCCCAGCATTTT
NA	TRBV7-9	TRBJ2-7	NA	CASSLAGEPYEQYF	TGTGCCAGCAGCTTAGCCGGGGAGCCCTACGAGCAGTACTTC
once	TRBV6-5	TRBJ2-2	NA	CASSYQITGELFF	TGTGCCAGCAGTTACCAGATTACCGGGGAGCTGTTTTTT
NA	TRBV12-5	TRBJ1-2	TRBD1	CASGSPDRAGNYGYTF	TGTGCTAGTGGTTCACCCGACAGGGCTGGAAACTATGGCTACACCTTC
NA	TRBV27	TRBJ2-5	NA	CASRQNQETQYF	TGTGCCAGTCGACAGAACCAAGAGACCCAGTACTTC
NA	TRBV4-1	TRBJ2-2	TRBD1	CASSQGGAGGMGELFF	TGCGCCAGCAGCCAAGGCGGAGCAGGGGGAATGGGGGAGCTGTTTTTT
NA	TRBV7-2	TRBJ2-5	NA	CASSLDRSQETQYF	TGTGCCAGCAGCTTAGACAGGAGCCAAGAGACCCAGTACTTC
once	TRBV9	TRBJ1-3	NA	CASSATGMSGNTIYF	TGTGCCAGCAGCGCGACAGGAATGTCTGGAAACACCATATATTTT
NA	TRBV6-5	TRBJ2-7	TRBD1	CASSYWGQGSEQYF	TGTGCCAGCAGTTATTGGGGACAGGGGTCCGAGCAGTACTTC
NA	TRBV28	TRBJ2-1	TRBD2	CASSLAGGPWGEQFF	TGTGCCAGCAGCTTAGCGGGGGGGCCTTGGGGTGAGCAGTTCTTC
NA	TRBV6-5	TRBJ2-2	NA	CASRLTGNTGELFF	TGTGCCAGCAGGTTGACAGGGAACACCGGGGAGCTGTTTTTT
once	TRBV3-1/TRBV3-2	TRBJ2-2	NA	CASSQAHTGYGGELFF	TGTGCCAGCAGCCAAGCACACACCGGGTACGGCGGGGAGCTGTTTTTT
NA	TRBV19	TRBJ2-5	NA	CASSRDARGVKETQYF	TGTGCCAGTAGCCGGGACGCCAGGGGAGTAAAAGAGACCCAGTACTTC
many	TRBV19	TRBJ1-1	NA	CASSWTAKNTEAFF	TGTGCCAGTAGCTGGACAGCCAAGAACACTGAAGCTTTCTTT
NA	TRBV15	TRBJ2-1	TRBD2	CATSFSGGASYNEQFF	TGTGCCACCAGCTTTAGCGGGGGGGCCTCCTACAATGAGCAGTTCTTC
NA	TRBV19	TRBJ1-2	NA	CASSTRQARNGYTF	TGTGCCAGTAGTACCAGACAGGCACGTAATGGCTACACCTTC
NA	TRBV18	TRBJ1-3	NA	CASSPSGGNTIYF	TGTGCCAGCTCACCCTCCGGGGGAAACACCATATATTTT
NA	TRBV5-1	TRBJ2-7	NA	CASSLDRRTTYEQYF	TGCGCCAGCAGCTTGGATCGCAGGACAACCTACGAGCAGTACTTC
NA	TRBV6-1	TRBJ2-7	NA	CASSEARGTSYEQYF	TGTGCCAGCAGTGAAGCGCGAGGGACATCCTACGAGCAGTACTTC
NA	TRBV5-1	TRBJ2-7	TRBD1	CASSTTGTGGGEQYF	TGCGCCAGCAGCACAACCGGGACAGGGGGCGGCGAGCAGTACTTC
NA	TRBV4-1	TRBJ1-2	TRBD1	CASSPTGGGSYGYTF	TGCGCCAGCAGCCCGACAGGGGGCGGGAGCTATGGCTACACCTTC
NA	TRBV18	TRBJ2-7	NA	CASSLGQGYEQYF	TGTGCCAGCTCATTAGGACAAGGCTACGAGCAGTACTTC
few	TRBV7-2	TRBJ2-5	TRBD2	CASSSGEGLGPQYF	TGTGCCAGCAGCTCGGGGGAGGGTCTGGGGCCCCAGTACTTC
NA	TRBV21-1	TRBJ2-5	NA	CASSKPVAFSRTGGASETQYF	TGTGCCAGCAGCAAACCAGTGGCTTTTTCAAGGACAGGGGGCGCCTCAGAGACCCAGTACTTC
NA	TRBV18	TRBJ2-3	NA	CASSPRGADTQYF	TGTGCCAGCTCACCAAGGGGCGCTGATACGCAGTATTTT
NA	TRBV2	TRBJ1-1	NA	CASRDRRGAEAFF	TGTGCCAGCAGGGACAGAAGGGGCGCTGAAGCTTTCTTT
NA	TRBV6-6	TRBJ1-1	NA	CASSPGGPNTEAFF	TGTGCCAGCAGCCCGGGGGGGCCGAACACTGAAGCTTTCTTT
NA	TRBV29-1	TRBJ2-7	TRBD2	CSVEASRTSGSHEQYF	TGCAGCGTTGAAGCATCCCGGACTAGCGGATCCCACGAGCAGTACTTC
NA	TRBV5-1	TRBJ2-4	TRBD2	CASSSSGGINIQYF	TGCGCCAGCAGCAGTAGCGGGGGGATAAACATTCAGTACTTC
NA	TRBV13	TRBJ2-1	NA	CASSLTRFTQFF	TGTGCCAGCAGCTTAACTAGATTCACGCAGTTCTTC
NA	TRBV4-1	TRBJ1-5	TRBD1	CASSQTTGEINQPQHF	TGCGCCAGCAGCCAAACCACAGGGGAGATTAATCAGCCCCAGCATTTT
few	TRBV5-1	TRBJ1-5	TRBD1	CASSLGGGGQPQHF	TGCGCCAGCAGCTTGGGAGGGGGCGGTCAGCCCCAGCATTTT
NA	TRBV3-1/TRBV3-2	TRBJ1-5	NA	CATDLSLAFNQPQHF	TGTGCCACCGATTTGAGCCTAGCTTTCAATCAGCCCCAGCATTTT
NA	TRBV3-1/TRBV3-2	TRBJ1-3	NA	CASSQVFVSGRGNTIYF	TGTGCCAGCAGCCAAGTTTTCGTCTCAGGGAGGGGAAACACCATATATTTT
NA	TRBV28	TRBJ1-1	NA	CASTRVGVDTEAFF	TGTGCCAGCACCCGAGTCGGGGTAGACACTGAAGCTTTCTTT